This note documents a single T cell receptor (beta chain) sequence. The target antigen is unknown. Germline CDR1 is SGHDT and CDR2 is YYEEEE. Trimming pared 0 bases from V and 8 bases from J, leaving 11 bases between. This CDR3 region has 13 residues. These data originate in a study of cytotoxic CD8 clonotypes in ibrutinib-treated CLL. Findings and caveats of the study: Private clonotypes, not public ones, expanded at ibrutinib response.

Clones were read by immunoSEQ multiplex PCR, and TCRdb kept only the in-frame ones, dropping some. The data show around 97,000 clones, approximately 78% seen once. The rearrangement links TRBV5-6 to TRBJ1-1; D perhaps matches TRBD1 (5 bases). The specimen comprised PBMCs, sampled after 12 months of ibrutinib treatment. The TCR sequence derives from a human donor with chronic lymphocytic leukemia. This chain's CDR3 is CASSLGGAREAFF. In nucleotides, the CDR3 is TGTGCCAGCAGCTTGGGAGGGGCAAGGGAAGCTTTCTTT. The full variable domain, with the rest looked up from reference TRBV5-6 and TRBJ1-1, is DAGVTQSPTHLIKTRGQQVTLRCSPKSGHDTVSWYQQALGQGPQFIFQYYEEEERQRGNFPDRFSGHQFPNYSSELNVNALLLGDSALYLCASSLGGAREAFFGQGTRLTVV.